This passage covers 32 T cell receptor beta chains from one sample sequenced in a study of cytomegalovirus exposure and HLA in healthy donors. Some clones are missing from TCRdb's copy, which holds only in-frame ones; the method was immunoSEQ multiplex PCR. The sample has some 150,000 clones, 87% seen once; the top ten hold about 4.9%. The sequenced sample consisted of PBMCs. These receptors were taken from a man aged 18 to 30 in good health and CMV-seropositive.

This chain connects TRBV30 to TRBJ1-1; possible D gene TRBD1, 6 bases. The CDR3 sequence is 14 residues long. Trimming cost V 0 bases and J 3 bases, with 11 bases left between them. CDR1 and CDR2 from the germline V gene are GTSNPN and SVGIG (reference sequence). CDR3 in amino acids: CAWSVGALYTEAFF. Here the CDR3 DNA reads TGTGCCTGGAGTGTGGGGGCCTTGTACACTGAAGCTTTCTTT.

The V call is TRBV2, the J call TRBJ2-7; 8 bases align to TRBD1. CDR1 is SNHLY, CDR2 FYNNEI, per germline. The CDR3 runs to 14 residues. V shed 10 bases and J 3 bases; nucleotides not matched to a gene: 11. CDR3 residues: CATYFYRGSYEQYF. The CDR3 coding sequence is TGTGCCACCTATTTTTACAGGGGGAGCTACGAGCAGTACTTC.

The genes are TRBV29-1 and TRBJ2-3; D not certain. V was pared by 4 bases and J by 3 bases, with 5 bases between. Per the germline V gene, CDR1 is SQVTM and CDR2 is ANQGSEA. The CDR3 spans 11 residues. This CDR3 is CSVVQTDTQYF. In nucleotides, the CDR3 is TGCAGCGTTGTACAGACAGATACGCAGTATTTT.

The gene calls are TRBV14 and TRBJ2-2; maybe TRBD2 (5 bases). CDR1 SGHDN and CDR2 FVKESK come from the germline V gene. V lost 4 bases and J 5 bases, leaving 11 bases between the germline ends. The CDR3 has 14 residues. CDR3: CASSRAGSTGELFF. The DNA of the CDR3 is TGTGCCAGCAGCCGGGCGGGCAGTACCGGGGAGCTGTTTTTT.

J is TRBJ2-2 and V is TRBV11-3, with 7 bases matching TRBD1. CDR3 length: 15 amino acids. CDR1 SGHNT and CDR2 YENEEA come from the germline V gene. J gave up 0 bases and V 6 bases, and 4 bases lay outside the gene matches. CDR3 sequence: CASSAQGANTGELFF. DNA for the CDR3: TGTGCCAGCAGTGCTCAGGGGGCGAACACCGGGGAGCTGTTTTTT.

The V gene is TRBV4-2, the J gene TRBJ2-7; TRBD2 matches at 7 bases. The junction had 4 bases not matched to a gene; V was cut back by 0 bases and J by 2 bases. Germline V gene lookup returns CDR1 LGHNA and CDR2 YNFKEQ. CDR3 length equals 15 residues. CDR3 DNA: TGTGCCAGCAGCCAAGAGCCTAGCGGAGCCTACGAGCAGTACTTC. It codes for CASSQEPSGAYEQYF.

This clone was counted a single time. The V gene is TRBV20-1, the J gene TRBJ2-1, with unresolved D. Between the trimmed V and J ends, which lost 0 bases and 11 bases, there was a span of 8 bases. The CDR3 runs 11 residues. CDR1 is DFQATT and CDR2 is SNEGSKA in the germline V gene (reference sequence). Here the CDR3 DNA reads TGCAGTGCTAGAGATCGTTGGCAGCAGTTCTTC. It yields the protein CSARDRWQQFF.

V usage is TRBV6-6 and J usage is TRBJ2-1; D call uncertain. V dropped 8 bases and J dropped 11 bases, with 4 bases sitting between them. Germline lookup yields CDR1 MNHNY and CDR2 SVGAGI (reference sequence). The length of the CDR3 is 8 residues. Here the CDR3 DNA reads TGTGCCAGCCCCAAGCAGTTCTTC. Translating it yields CASPKQFF.

The chain is built from TRBV28 and TRBJ1-2, with D perhaps TRBD1 (5 bases). Germline-derived CDR1 and CDR2 are MDHEN and SYDVKM. The CDR3 is made up of 15 amino acids. V lost 6 bases and J lost 8, with 22 bases in between. The CDR3 reads CASRTPGTSPRGYTF. The CDR3 nucleotides are TGTGCCAGCAGAACCCCGGGGACTTCCCCTAGGGGCTACACCTTC.

In DNA, the CDR3 is TGCAGTGTCTGGACAGGGAAAGGCTACACCTTC. Protein: CSVWTGKGYTF. This chain links TRBV20-1 with TRBJ1-2; 8 positions agree with TRBD1. The germline V gene has CDR1 DFQATT and CDR2 SNEGSKA (reference sequence). This CDR3 has 11 residues. V shed 7 bases, J shed 8 bases, and the junction held 6 bases outside the gene matches.

The CDR3 coding sequence is TGTGCCAGCAGCCCCCGAGACAGGGGAGAGACCCAGTACTTC. Amino acids: CASSPRDRGETQYF. The gene calls are TRBV4-2 and TRBJ2-5, with 8 bases that match TRBD1. Germline lookup yields CDR1 LGHNA and CDR2 YNFKEQ. The CDR3 extends over 14 amino acids. Trimming took 4 bases from V and 4 from J; bases not matched to a gene: 5.

The chain uses TRBV5-1 and TRBJ2-7; a weak D match, TRBD2 (6 bases). Germline assignment: CDR1 SGHRS and CDR2 YFSETQ. The germline V and J ends were trimmed by 3 bases and 4 bases, with 14 bases remaining between them. The CDR3 is 14 amino acids. In nucleotides, the CDR3 is TGCGCCAGCAGCTACGGGACTCTCTTTTACGAGCAGTACTTC. Protein product: CASSYGTLFYEQYF.

This chain links TRBV15 with TRBJ2-3, with 8 bases aligning to TRBD2. The CDR3 covers 12 residues. Germline values: CDR1 LNHNV, CDR2 YYDKDF (reference sequence). J lost 12 bases, V lost 5 bases, and 7 bases had no gene match. The chain's CDR3 is CATSPGGLQQYF. CDR3 DNA: TGTGCCACCAGCCCGGGGGGGCTCCAACAGTATTTT.

The chain uses TRBV5-6 and TRBJ1-2; D is perhaps TRBD1 (5 bases). V was shortened by 3 bases and J by 0 bases, with 12 bases between the two germline ends. This CDR3 contains 15 residues. Germline V gene data show CDR1 as SGHDT and CDR2 as YYEEEE. CDR3 protein: CASSSKGQANYGYTF. In nucleotides, the CDR3 is TGTGCCAGCAGCTCCAAGGGGCAGGCTAACTATGGCTACACCTTC.

The J gene is TRBJ1-4, the V gene TRBV4-1; maybe TRBD1 (6 bases). V dropped 0 bases and J dropped 8 bases, with 13 bases sitting between them. The CDR3 runs to 15 residues. Germline CDR1 reads MGHRA; CDR2 reads YSYEKL. The CDR3 loop reads CASSQDGGGGEKLFF. In nucleotides, the CDR3 is TGCGCCAGCAGCCAAGATGGCGGCGGGGGCGAAAAACTGTTTTTT.

CDR3 region: CASSVGGATNEKLFF. The CDR3 DNA reads TGTGCCAGCAGCGTCGGGGGTGCAACTAATGAAAAACTGTTTTTT. The chain couples TRBV9 to TRBJ1-4, with D perhaps TRBD1 (5 bases). Germline V lookup: CDR1 SGDLS, CDR2 YYNGEE. V shed 2 bases and J shed 0 bases, with 8 bases lying between them. The CDR3 length is 15 residues. The entire variable domain, with the rest obtained from reference TRBV9 and TRBJ1-4, is as follows: DSGVTQTPKHLITATGQRVTLRCSPRSGDLSVYWYQQSLDQGLQFLIQYYNGEERAKGNILERFSAQQFPDLHSELNLSSLELGDSALYFCASSVGGATNEKLFFGSGTQLSVL.

V gene TRBV6-5 combines with J gene TRBJ2-7, with D perhaps matching TRBD1 (6 bases). Germline assignment: CDR1 MNHEY and CDR2 SVGAGI. This CDR3 region has 14 residues. With 5 bases removed from V and 7 bases from J, the gap between germline ends came to 18 bases. In DNA, the CDR3 is TGTGCCAGCAGTCGAGATATGTGGGGGCGGGAGCAGTACTTC. As protein: CASSRDMWGREQYF.

The chain uses TRBV5-1 and TRBJ2-3, with 7 positions matching TRBD1. Looked up from germline, CDR1 is SGHRS and CDR2 is YFSETQ. Losses at the gene ends were 4 bases for V and 2 bases for J; bases not matched to a gene: 4. The CDR3 extends over 14 amino acids. The CDR3 reads CASSTGQATDTQYF. The CDR3 coding sequence is TGCGCCAGCAGCACCGGACAGGCCACAGATACGCAGTATTTT.

The chain employs TRBV11-1 and TRBJ2-1; D may be TRBD2 (6 bases). V lost 1 base, J lost 7 bases, and 14 bases lay in between. Germline loops: CDR1 SGHAT, CDR2 FQDESV (reference sequence). The CDR3 has 15 amino acids. DNA for the CDR3: TGTGCCAGCAGCTTAGTTCGCGGGATTTATAATGAGCAGTTCTTC. This gives the protein CASSLVRGIYNEQFF. Filled out from reference TRBV11-1 and TRBJ2-1, the complete variable domain reads EAEVAQSPRYKITEKSQAVAFWCDPISGHATLYWYRQILGQGPELLVQFQDESVVDDSQLPKDRFSAERLKGVDSTLKIQPAELGDSAMYLCASSLVRGIYNEQFFGPGTRLTVL.

This chain links TRBV30 with TRBJ1-1, with D possibly being TRBD1 (5 bases). The V end was cut by 4 bases, the J end by 7 bases, with 13 bases between. The CDR3 runs to 12 residues. Germline-derived CDR1 and CDR2 are GTSNPN and SVGIG (reference sequence). The DNA for the CDR3 is TGTGCCTGGACGTCTCCGGGACTTGAAGCTTTCTTT. Its translation is CAWTSPGLEAFF.

This clone was recorded only once. The CDR3 loop reads CASSPYRPGGDEKLFF. The CDR3 DNA reads TGCGCCAGCAGCCCCTATCGGCCAGGGGGTGATGAAAAACTGTTTTTT. The J gene is TRBJ1-4, the V gene TRBV4-1, with TRBD1 identical over 7 bases. The CDR3 runs 16 residues. The germline CDR1 and CDR2 sequences are MGHRA and YSYEKL. Trimming at V came to 4 bases and at J to 6 bases, leaving 11 bases not matched to a gene.

This clone came up once. The V call is TRBV4-1, the J call TRBJ2-1, with D hard to call. V lost 1 base and J 1 base, leaving 11 bases between the germline ends. The CDR3 has 16 residues. From germline, CDR1 is MGHRA and CDR2 YSYEKL. The CDR3 protein is CASSQGLRLSYNEQFF. CDR3 nucleotides: TGCGCCAGCAGCCAAGGCCTCCGGTTGTCCTACAATGAGCAGTTCTTC.

The chain employs TRBV7-9 and TRBJ1-1, with D hard to call. Trimming cost V 0 bases and J 4 bases, with 3 bases left between them. The CDR3 spans 12 residues. Germline V gives CDR1 SEHNR, CDR2 FQNEAQ (reference sequence). CDR3 sequence: CASSLASTEAFF. The CDR3 coding sequence is TGTGCCAGCAGCTTAGCGAGCACTGAAGCTTTCTTT.

This sequence joins TRBV5-4 and TRBJ2-5; tentatively, D is TRBD1 (5 bases). Per the germline V gene, CDR1 is SGHNT and CDR2 is YYREEE (reference sequence). V was trimmed by 0 bases and J by 4 bases, leaving 13 bases between them. This CDR3 contains 15 residues. The CDR3 region is CASSLEIGAPETQYF. The CDR3 nucleotides read TGTGCCAGCAGCTTGGAGATTGGGGCTCCAGAGACCCAGTACTTC.

The chain's CDR3 is CASGIAGHPYEQYF. The CDR3, as DNA: TGTGCCAGCGGCATAGCGGGACATCCCTACGAGCAGTACTTC. The chain has TRBV2 and TRBJ2-7; TRBD2 agrees at 8 bases. After removal of 8 bases from V and 2 bases from J, the junction contained 8 bases not matched to a gene. The CDR3 length is 14 residues. CDR1 and CDR2 (germline): SNHLY, FYNNEI.

The chain links TRBV25-1 to TRBJ1-2; TRBD1 matches at 7 bases. J was trimmed by 8 bases and V by 3 bases; bases with no gene match: 18. The CDR3 is 17 residues long. Germline CDR1 MGHDK, CDR2 SYGVNS. The CDR3 bases are TGTGCCAGCAGTGACATAAATCCAGGGGGTACTATGTGGGGCTACACCTTC. Encoded protein: CASSDINPGGTMWGYTF.

The V gene is TRBV2, the J gene TRBJ2-5, with TRBD2 identical over 7 bases. The ends lost 8 bases at V and 6 bases at J; junction bases unmatched: 12. Germline CDR1 and CDR2: SNHLY and FYNNEI. This CDR3 region has 14 residues. Here the CDR3 reads CASGHSGEGKTQYF. DNA of the CDR3: TGTGCCAGCGGCCACAGTGGGGAGGGTAAGACCCAGTACTTC.

This clone was detected only a few times. The V and J genes are TRBV6-5 and TRBJ2-7, with 9 nucleotides matching TRBD2. Trimming took 5 bases from V and 6 from J; bases not matched to a gene: 8. The CDR3 is made up of 14 amino acids. The germline CDR1 and CDR2 sequences are MNHEY and SVGAGI. For the CDR3, the DNA is TGTGCCAGCAGTCAATTAGCGGGAGTGGGCGAGCAGTACTTC. This gives the protein CASSQLAGVGEQYF.

V gene TRBV19 combines with J gene TRBJ1-5; D not certain. This CDR3 region has 13 residues. Trimming pared 6 bases from V and 2 bases from J, leaving 8 bases between. Germline lookup yields CDR1 LNHDA and CDR2 SQIVND (reference sequence). This chain's CDR3 is CASSNIGNQPQHF. DNA for the CDR3: TGTGCCAGTAGCAACATCGGCAATCAGCCCCAGCATTTT.

The V gene is TRBV5-1, the J gene TRBJ2-5, with 10 nucleotides matching TRBD2. Germline V lookup: CDR1 SGHRS, CDR2 YFSETQ. This CDR3 spans 16 amino acids. With V trimmed by 1 base and J by 4 bases, 7 bases remained unmatched. In DNA, the CDR3 is TGCGCCAGCAGCTTGTCGGGGACTAGCGTTAGAGAGACCCAGTACTTC. Amino acids: CASSLSGTSVRETQYF.

The chain has TRBV7-6 and TRBJ2-2, with TRBD1 as a possible D gene (6 bases). Germline loops: CDR1 SGHVS, CDR2 FNYEAQ. Trimming removed 6 bases from V and 0 bases from J, with 11 bases in between. The CDR3 has 15 residues. DNA of the CDR3: TGTGCCAGCAGTGCAGGGGAACCGAACACCGGGGAGCTGTTTTTT. Amino acid sequence: CASSAGEPNTGELFF.

The chain links TRBV19 to TRBJ2-6; TRBD1 aligns across 8 bases. Unmatched junction bases numbered 9, after V lost 9 bases and J lost 2 bases. Germline values: CDR1 LNHDA, CDR2 SQIVND (reference sequence). The CDR3 extends over 16 amino acids. The CDR3 here is CASSGTGGTGANVLTF. In DNA, the CDR3 is TGTGCCAGCTCCGGGACAGGTGGGACTGGGGCCAACGTCCTGACTTTC.